This paragraph covers one T cell receptor (beta chain) sequence. These data are taken from a study of OX40 agonist ivuxolimab in advanced cancers. Profiling relied on immunoSEQ multiplex PCR, and the TCRdb table lists in-frame clones only, not all of them. There are over 150,000 clones in the sample; 85% to 95% occur only once, and around 0.31% lies in the top ten. This material consisted of CD4+ or CD8+ T cells sorted from blood, taken in a trial of the OX40 agonist ivuxolimab. This clonotype was sampled from an adult with an advanced solid tumor such as melanoma, head and neck, liver or kidney cancer.

The CDR3 loop is CASSPNRGNQPQHF. CDR3 nucleotide sequence: TGTGCCAGCAGTCCCAACAGGGGCAATCAGCCCCAGCATTTT. The rearrangement links TRBV6-1 to TRBJ1-5; a weak D match, TRBD1 (6 bases). Per the germline V gene, CDR1 is MNHNS and CDR2 is SASEGT. V shed 5 bases and J shed 2 bases, with 10 bases lying between them. CDR3 length equals 14 residues.